These 22 T cell receptor beta chains share one sample of origin, sequenced in a study of shared clonotypes between healthy human individuals. This table comes from immunoSEQ multiplex PCR, and its TCRdb copy is limited to in-frame clones, with some not included. This table holds about 610,000 clones, more than 95% found once. The sample consisted of naive CD4+ T cells sorted from blood. As for subset: CD45RA+ positively selected. These receptors were obtained from a woman aged 25-40 years in good health.

In this sample, this clone turned up once. This chain joins TRBV19 and TRBJ1-2, with a tentative D call TRBD1 (5 bases). Germline V gene lookup returns CDR1 LNHDA and CDR2 SQIVND (reference sequence). The CDR3 is made up of 15 amino acids. V lost 5 bases, J lost 7 bases, and 20 bases lay in between. CDR3 coding DNA: TGTGCCAGTAGTGATCAAAAACTCAGGGCGGCTGGCTACACCTTC. It translates to CASSDQKLRAAGYTF.

The gene calls are TRBV21-1 and TRBJ2-2; TRBD2, the table's D call, was not compared with the DNA. TRBV21-1 is listed as a pseudogene. CDR3 length equals 17 residues. This chain's CDR3 is CASSIELAPRGTGELFF. As DNA, the CDR3 is TGTGCCAGCAGCATAGAATTGGCTCCCCGGGGGACCGGGGAGCTGTTTTTT.

V and J are TRBV4-1 and TRBJ2-5, with D maybe TRBD2 (6 bases). Trimming removed 2 bases from V and 7 bases from J, with 17 bases in between. Germline values: CDR1 MGHRA, CDR2 YSYEKL. The CDR3 covers 15 residues. This CDR3 is CASSQLGIGRGTQYF. The CDR3 region has the DNA TGCGCCAGCAGCCAACTCGGGATCGGGCGGGGGACCCAGTACTTC.

The chain is built from TRBV5-5 and TRBJ2-7; perhaps TRBD2 as D (6 bases). This CDR3 is 14 amino acids long. With 4 bases removed from V and 5 bases from J, the gap between germline ends came to 16 bases. The germline CDR1 and CDR2 sequences are SGHKS and YYEKEE (reference sequence). The CDR3 is CASSREYGADEQYF. The CDR3 coding sequence is TGTGCCAGCAGCCGGGAGTATGGGGCTGACGAGCAGTACTTC.

As concerns this clone: This sample includes further DNA sequences coding for the same CDR3. J is TRBJ2-7 and V is TRBV5-1; D unresolved. Trimming pared 1 base from V and 3 bases from J, leaving 5 bases between. The germline CDR1 and CDR2 sequences are SGHRS and YFSETQ. This CDR3 spans 12 amino acids. In DNA, the CDR3 is TGCGCCAGCAGCTTGAACAGCTACGAGCAGTACTTC. It encodes CASSLNSYEQYF.

The chain links TRBV7-2 to TRBJ1-1; no clear D gene. This CDR3 has 15 residues. The V gene's germline CDR1 is SGHTA and CDR2 FQGNSA. Trimming stripped 5 bases from V and 0 bases from J, with 13 bases between. The CDR3 reads CASSPTGPMNTEAFF. CDR3 sequence (DNA): TGTGCCAGCAGCCCCACCGGGCCAATGAACACTGAAGCTTTCTTT.

The V and J genes are TRBV18 and TRBJ2-5; D is possibly TRBD2 (5 bases). The germline V gene has CDR1 KGHSH and CDR2 LQKENI. The CDR3 covers 13 residues. V was clipped by 8 bases and J by 5 bases, with 15 bases between them. The chain's CDR3 is CASHGGFSETQYF. In DNA form, the CDR3 reads TGTGCCAGCCACGGAGGCTTCAGTGAGACCCAGTACTTC.

The V and J genes are TRBV28 and TRBJ1-5; D possibly corresponds to TRBD1 (5 bases). Germline V gene lookup returns CDR1 MDHEN and CDR2 SYDVKM. The CDR3 covers 14 residues. With 4 bases removed from V and 0 bases from J, the gap between germline ends came to 7 bases. CDR3 loop: CASSYRSSNQPQHF. The CDR3 nucleotides are TGTGCCAGCAGTTACAGGAGTAGCAATCAGCCCCAGCATTTT.

The V call is TRBV28, the J call TRBJ2-5; D is undetermined. CDR3 size: 15 residues. The germline gives CDR1 MDHEN, CDR2 SYDVKM. Trimming stripped 2 bases from V and 4 bases from J, with 14 bases between. CDR3 nucleotide sequence: TGTGCCAGCAGTTTAGGGCTAGGAGTAAGAGAGACCCAGTACTTC. Its protein is CASSLGLGVRETQYF. Using reference TRBV28 and TRBJ2-5 for the parts outside the CDR3, the full variable domain is DVKVTQSSRYLVKRTGEKVFLECVQDMDHENMFWYRQDPGLGLRLIYFSYDVKMKEKGDIPEGYSVSREKKERFSLILESASTNQTSMYLCASSLGLGVRETQYFGPGTRLLVL.

This clone was counted once. As DNA, the CDR3 is TGTGCCAGCAGCTCCCAGCGGGACAGAGCCAAAAACATTCAGTACTTC. Its protein product is CASSSQRDRAKNIQYF. J is TRBJ2-4 and V is TRBV7-6; D may correspond to TRBD1 or TRBD2 (7 bases each). Germline V CDR1 and CDR2: SGHVS, FNYEAQ. This CDR3 comprises 16 residues. Trimming cost V 4 bases and J 0 bases, with 13 bases left between them.

This chain links TRBV12-5 with TRBJ2-7; D possibly corresponds to TRBD2 (6 bases). CDR3 size: 13 residues. Germline V lookup: CDR1 LGHNT, CDR2 FRNRAP. Trimming cost V 6 bases and J 5 bases, with 14 bases left between them. The CDR3 coding sequence is TGTGCTAGTGGCGAATGGGGGAGGCACGAGCAGTACTTC. Amino acids: CASGEWGRHEQYF.

This chain connects TRBV18 to TRBJ1-5; 7 bases match TRBD1. The CDR3 sequence is 14 residues long. Germline CDR1 reads KGHSH; CDR2 reads LQKENI. V lost 6 bases to trimming and J lost 5 bases; unmatched junction nucleotides: 7. CDR3 in DNA: TGTGCCAGCTCGGCCCGGGACAGTGATCAGCCCCAGCATTTT. This encodes CASSARDSDQPQHF.

This clone appeared a few times. The chain joins TRBV28 to TRBJ2-7, with D tentatively TRBD2 (5 bases). Germline loops: CDR1 MDHEN, CDR2 SYDVKM. The V and J ends lost 5 bases and 0 bases respectively, with 17 bases between them. The CDR3 has 16 amino acids. The CDR3 here is CASSRTGLPLSYEQYF. For the CDR3, the DNA is TGTGCCAGCAGTCGGACCGGACTTCCTCTCTCCTACGAGCAGTACTTC.

The chain recombines TRBV5-1 with TRBJ2-3, with D maybe TRBD1 (6 bases). The V gene's germline CDR1 is SGHRS and CDR2 YFSETQ. Trimming removed 1 base at V and 1 base at J, with 22 bases between. CDR3 size: 19 residues. This CDR3 is CASSLRLSWGRGGTDTQYF. DNA of the CDR3: TGCGCCAGCAGCTTGAGGCTTTCGTGGGGCAGGGGAGGCACAGATACGCAGTATTTT.

For this clone: One end of the junction does not line up with germline, which may come from a read error. This sequence joins TRBV11-2 and TRBJ1-3, with D perhaps TRBD1 (5 bases). The germline gives CDR1 SGHAT, CDR2 FQNNGV. CDR3 length: 13 amino acids. In nucleotides, the CDR3 is TGTGCCAGCAGCTTAGTTGGGACGGCGAACTCGGATTTT. Translating it yields CASSLVGTANSDF.

This clone was observed a single time. The V gene is TRBV28, the J gene TRBJ1-6; D is unresolved. The CDR3 has 14 amino acids. Germline V CDR1 and CDR2: MDHEN, SYDVKM. Trimming removed 3 bases at V and 7 bases at J, with 10 bases between. The DNA for the CDR3 is TGTGCCAGCAGTTTGCACAGATCAAATTCACCCCTCCACTTT. It yields the protein CASSLHRSNSPLHF.

The V gene is TRBV28, the J gene TRBJ1-2; TRBD1 matches at 7 bases. V gave up 6 bases and J gave up 8 bases; unmatched junction bases: 6. Per germline, CDR1 MDHEN and CDR2 SYDVKM. This CDR3 is 12 amino acids long. CDR3 nucleotides: TGTGCCAGCAGCCGACAGGGTTTGGGCTACACCTTC. Protein product: CASSRQGLGYTF.

A note on this clone: The sample holds other DNA sequences that translate to the same CDR3. The chain carries TRBV7-9 and TRBJ2-3; D gene ambiguous. Trimming removed 1 base from V and 1 base from J, with 3 bases in between. The CDR3 runs to 13 residues. Per the germline V gene, CDR1 is SEHNR and CDR2 is FQNEAQ (reference sequence). CDR3 nucleotides: TGTGCCAGCAGCTTAGGGGGCACAGATACGCAGTATTTT. Encoded protein: CASSLGGTDTQYF.

The CDR3 reads CASSAGTSGVYEQYF. The CDR3 nucleotides read TGTGCCAGCAGCGCAGGGACTAGCGGGGTATACGAGCAGTACTTC. The rearrangement joins TRBV7-6 to TRBJ2-7; TRBD2 matches 13 bases. This CDR3 is 15 amino acids long. Unmatched junction bases numbered 5, after V lost 5 bases and J lost 4 bases. Per the germline V gene, CDR1 is SGHVS and CDR2 is FNYEAQ.

The chain couples TRBV7-9 to TRBJ2-1; 8 bases agree with TRBD2. Germline lookup yields CDR1 SEHNR and CDR2 FQNEAQ (reference sequence). CDR3 length equals 18 residues. The V and J ends lost 0 bases and 1 base, in that order; junction bases with no gene match: 8. CDR3 sequence (DNA): TGTGCCAGCAGCTTAGCATCCGGGAGGGCCTTGTCCTACAATGAGCAGTTCTTC. Amino acids: CASSLASGRALSYNEQFF.

CDR3 nucleotide sequence: TGTGCCAGCAGCGGGGGACAGTGGGCCTACGAGCAGTACTTC. This sequence encodes CASSGGQWAYEQYF. V is TRBV7-8 and J is TRBJ2-7; 7 bases are shared with TRBD1. Looked up from germline, CDR1 is SGHVS and CDR2 is FQNEAQ. The CDR3 is made up of 14 amino acids. V shed 5 bases, J shed 2 bases, and the junction held 6 bases outside the gene matches.

The rearrangement joins TRBV5-5 to TRBJ2-7; D is unresolved. Deletions cut 0 bases from V and 4 bases from J, with 11 bases between. The CDR3 is 14 residues long. CDR1 is SGHKS, CDR2 YYEKEE, per germline (reference sequence). DNA for the CDR3: TGTGCCAGCAGCTTGGGTGAGTTGGGTTACGAGCAGTACTTC. It yields the protein CASSLGELGYEQYF. The variable domain in full, with the rest retrieved from reference TRBV5-5 and TRBJ2-7, is DAGVTQSPTHLIKTRGQQVTLRCSPISGHKSVSWYQQVLGQGPQFIFQYYEKEERGRGNFPDRFSARQFPNYSSELNVNALLLGDSALYLCASSLGELGYEQYFGPGTRLTVT.